What follows is one T cell receptor (beta chain) and its context. Its matching antigen is unknown. The data belong to a study of CD8+ T cells in alopecia areata. Study findings and constraints: Scalp samples also yield sequences of resident alphabeta T cells from normal skin. Clonality was higher in lesional than normal scalp, especially in alopecia totalis/universalis.

RNA, once extracted, was reverse transcribed into cDNA for use as the sequencing template. TCRdb's copy holds only in-frame clones and misses some; the assay was immunoSEQ multiplex PCR. This table holds 110,000 or so clones, about 61% found once. The CDR3 covers 13 residues. Trimming pared 2 bases from V and 4 bases from J, leaving 11 bases between. Germline V gene data show CDR1 as SQVTM and CDR2 as ANQGSEA. Cell sorting on a FACSAria was used to separate CD4+ and CD8+ T cells from the PBMCs. The clonotype was recovered from a human donor in good health. The gene calls are TRBV29-1 and TRBJ1-2; D uncertain. The specimen sequenced was CD4+ T cells sorted from blood. The CDR3, as DNA: TGCAGCGTTGAAATGGTGAGCAGCTATGGCTACACCTTC. It translates to CSVEMVSSYGYTF.